The 29 T cell receptor beta chains reported below all come from one sample, sequenced in a study of Ad26.COV2.S vaccination and SARS-CoV-2 variants. Clones were read by immunoSEQ multiplex PCR, and TCRdb kept only the in-frame ones, dropping some. This table has under 150,000 clones, roughly 85% appearing once. The sample in question was peripheral blood, obtained after recovery from COVID-19. These TCRs come from a human donor who had recovered from COVID-19.

This chain links TRBV11-2 with TRBJ2-2; D possibly corresponds to TRBD1 (6 bases). Per the germline V gene, CDR1 is SGHAT and CDR2 is FQNNGV. The CDR3 has 17 residues. V was pared by 1 base and J by 4 bases, with 16 bases between. The CDR3 reads CASSLGGSTGLTGELFF. CDR3 sequence (DNA): TGTGCCAGCAGCTTAGGAGGGTCGACAGGTCTCACCGGGGAGCTGTTTTTT. The full variable domain, rest sourced from reference TRBV11-2 and TRBJ2-2, is EAGVAQSPRYKIIEKRQSVAFWCNPISGHATLYWYQQILGQGPKLLIQFQNNGVVDDSQLPKDRFSAERLKGVDSTLKIQPAKLEDSAVYLCASSLGGSTGLTGELFFGEGSRLTVL.

This chain uses TRBV27 with TRBJ2-1, with TRBD1 identical over 7 bases. Germline CDR1 MNHEY, CDR2 SMNVEV (reference sequence). The trim removed 5 bases at V and 3 bases at J, leaving 13 bases unmatched. The CDR3 extends over 17 amino acids. Here the CDR3 reads CASSIDRDRSHYNEQFF. Written as DNA, the CDR3 is TGTGCCAGCAGTATCGACAGGGACCGATCCCACTACAATGAGCAGTTCTTC.

V usage is TRBV11-2 and J usage is TRBJ2-7, with no clear D. CDR1 and CDR2 from the germline V gene are SGHAT and FQNNGV. The CDR3 extends over 16 amino acids. V lost 5 bases to trimming and J lost 0 bases, with 17 bases between them. This chain's CDR3 is CASSPKGLGFSYEQYF. Written as DNA, the CDR3 is TGTGCCAGCAGCCCAAAAGGGTTGGGGTTCTCCTACGAGCAGTACTTC.

The chain has TRBV5-8 and TRBJ1-1; perhaps TRBD1 as D (5 bases). The V gene lost 3 bases and the J gene lost 4 bases, with 19 bases spanning the gap. This CDR3 comprises 16 residues. CDR1 is SGHTS, CDR2 YDEGEE, per germline. DNA of the CDR3: TGTGCCAGCAGCTCGTTGGGGGAAGCTGGTGCCACTGAAGCTTTCTTT. Protein product: CASSSLGEAGATEAFF.

The rearrangement links TRBV5-5 to TRBJ1-2; D ambiguous. V gave up 1 base and J gave up 4 bases, with 11 bases separating them. This CDR3 is 14 amino acids long. Germline V gene lookup returns CDR1 SGHKS and CDR2 YYEKEE (reference sequence). This CDR3 is CASSLPEGGYGYTF. In DNA, the CDR3 is TGTGCCAGCAGCTTGCCAGAGGGTGGCTATGGCTACACCTTC.

This clone was recorded once. This chain uses TRBV5-6 with TRBJ1-2, with a possible D match to TRBD1 (6 bases). Between the trimmed V and J ends, which lost 3 bases and 4 bases, there was a span of 13 bases. There are 14 residues in the CDR3. The V gene's germline CDR1 is SGHDT and CDR2 YYEEEE. In DNA, the CDR3 is TGTGCCAGCAGCTCCCCGGACAGTTTCTATGGCTACACCTTC. It codes for CASSSPDSFYGYTF.

The rearrangement links TRBV29-1 to TRBJ2-2; D is perhaps TRBD1 (6 bases). V gave up 5 bases and J gave up 6 bases, with 16 bases separating them. This CDR3 is built from 14 residues. Germline assignment: CDR1 SQVTM and CDR2 ANQGSEA. Here the CDR3 DNA reads TGCAGCGTTCTCCCGGGACAAGGGCCCGGGGAGCTGTTTTTT. Encoded protein: CSVLPGQGPGELFF.

This chain connects TRBV5-1 to TRBJ1-2, with D hard to call. The germline V gene has CDR1 SGHRS and CDR2 YFSETQ. The CDR3 has 16 amino acids. Trimming shortened V by 4 bases and J by 0 bases, and 16 bases separated the two germline ends. As DNA, the CDR3 is TGCGCCAGCAGCGTGGATAACTTGGGAGCTAACTATGGCTACACCTTC. It translates to CASSVDNLGANYGYTF.

This chain links TRBV5-1 with TRBJ2-5; 7 positions match TRBD1. Germline-derived CDR1 and CDR2 are SGHRS and YFSETQ. Losses at the gene ends were 4 bases for V and 2 bases for J; bases not matched to a gene: 2. CDR3 size: 13 residues. The CDR3 bases are TGCGCCAGCAGCAAGGGACAGCAAGAGACCCAGTACTTC. Its protein product is CASSKGQQETQYF.

The chain recombines TRBV6-5 with TRBJ1-6, with 11 nucleotides matching TRBD1. This CDR3 comprises 15 residues. The germline gives CDR1 MNHEY, CDR2 SVGAGI. V lost 4 bases and J lost 9; bases outside the gene matches: 5. The chain's CDR3 is CASSSGQGAGSPLHF. The CDR3 bases are TGTGCCAGCAGTTCCGGACAGGGGGCGGGTTCACCCCTCCACTTT.

V gene TRBV13 combines with J gene TRBJ1-3; D uncertain. Germline CDR1 reads PRHDT; CDR2 reads FYEKMQ (reference sequence). Trimming stripped 5 bases from V and 4 bases from J, with 18 bases between. The CDR3 sequence is 16 residues long. The CDR3 reads CASSGRRSPTGNTIYF. The CDR3 coding sequence is TGTGCCAGCAGCGGCCGGCGAAGCCCTACCGGAAACACCATATATTTT.

The chain combines TRBV5-6 with TRBJ2-5; D possibly uses TRBD1 or TRBD2 (6 bases each). Germline CDR1 and CDR2: SGHDT and YYEEEE. Trimming removed 5 bases at V and 2 bases at J, with 19 bases between. The CDR3 sequence is 16 residues long. This chain's CDR3 is CASRWGGGTQQETQYF. CDR3 in DNA: TGTGCCAGCAGATGGGGTGGCGGGACACAACAAGAGACCCAGTACTTC. Supplemented by reference TRBV5-6 and TRBJ2-5, the full variable domain reads DAGVTQSPTHLIKTRGQQVTLRCSPKSGHDTVSWYQQALGQGPQFIFQYYEEEERQRGNFPDRFSGHQFPNYSSELNVNALLLGDSALYLCASRWGGGTQQETQYFGPGTRLLVL.

The rearrangement uses TRBV27 and TRBJ2-2, with D possibly matching TRBD2 (5 bases). Per germline, CDR1 MNHEY and CDR2 SMNVEV (reference sequence). This CDR3 region has 15 residues. The ends were cut back, 8 bases at V and 5 bases at J, with 18 bases in the middle. CDR3 sequence: CASRQGSTMTGELFF. CDR3 DNA: TGTGCCAGCCGACAAGGGTCGACTATGACCGGGGAGCTGTTTTTT.

The J gene is TRBJ2-2, the V gene TRBV6-6; D gene ambiguous. There are 14 residues in the CDR3. Trimming removed 1 base from V and 0 bases from J, with 3 bases in between. Germline values: CDR1 MNHNY, CDR2 SVGAGI (reference sequence). CDR3 coding DNA: TGTGCCAGCAGTTACTATGCGAACACCGGGGAGCTGTTTTTT. Translated, it gives CASSYYANTGELFF.

The rearrangement links TRBV6-2 or TRBV6-3 to TRBJ2-1; D is possibly TRBD1 (6 bases). The CDR3 is 16 residues long. Germline V CDR1 and CDR2: MNHEY, SVGEGT. V was cut by 5 bases and J by 4 bases, with 18 bases left in between. For the CDR3, the DNA is TGTGCCAGCAGTGACCTGGGGGCACCGGCATACAATGAGCAGTTCTTC. Protein product: CASSDLGAPAYNEQFF.

This sequence joins TRBV24-1 and TRBJ2-5; D unresolved. Germline V gives CDR1 KGHDR, CDR2 SFDVKD. The CDR3 sequence is 12 residues long. V was cut by 4 bases and J by 1 base, with 3 bases left in between. The CDR3 nucleotides are TGTGCCACCAGTGACCCCCAAGAGACCCAGTACTTC. It codes for CATSDPQETQYF.

This clone was seen a few times. The chain employs TRBV25-1 and TRBJ1-2, with D perhaps matching TRBD1 (5 bases). Trimming shortened V by 5 bases and J by 7 bases, and 8 bases separated the two germline ends. The CDR3 spans 11 residues. Germline CDR1 and CDR2: MGHDK and SYGVNS. Written as DNA, the CDR3 is TGTGCCAGCAGTTTAAGGGGTGGCTACACCTTC. Protein sequence: CASSLRGGYTF.

This chain connects TRBV19 to TRBJ2-7; D perhaps matches TRBD2 (5 bases). Germline V gene sequence: CDR1 LNHDA, CDR2 SQIVND (reference sequence). CDR3 length equals 11 residues. Between the trimmed V and J ends, which lost 5 bases and 4 bases, there was a span of 6 bases. The chain's CDR3 is CASSEGYEQYF. In nucleotides, the CDR3 is TGTGCCAGTAGTGAGGGATACGAGCAGTACTTC.

The V call is TRBV6-5, the J call TRBJ2-3, with 8 bases that match TRBD1. The CDR3 runs to 14 residues. J gave up 6 bases and V 9 bases, and 11 bases lay outside the gene matches. Germline V CDR1 and CDR2: MNHEY, SVGAGI. Here the CDR3 reads CASRQGAARDTQYF. CDR3 coding DNA: TGTGCCAGTAGGCAGGGGGCGGCCAGGGATACGCAGTATTTT.

The chain links TRBV9 to TRBJ1-1; TRBD1 is a possible D gene (6 bases). Germline CDR1 is SGDLS and CDR2 is YYNGEE. CDR3 size: 13 residues. V was shortened by 6 bases and J by 0 bases, with 9 bases between the two germline ends. CDR3 residues: CASTGDMNTEAFF. Written as DNA, the CDR3 is TGTGCCAGCACAGGGGACATGAACACTGAAGCTTTCTTT.

This chain links TRBV11-2 with TRBJ2-3; D call uncertain. V dropped 0 bases and J dropped 14 bases, with 15 bases sitting between them. The CDR3 spans 13 residues. From germline, CDR1 is SGHAT and CDR2 FQNNGV. The CDR3 nucleotides read TGTGCCAGCAGCTTAGATCTTCCCGCTGGGCTGTATTTT. Amino acid sequence: CASSLDLPAGLYF.

DNA of the CDR3: TGTGCCAGCCTGCGGGCAGCACTAGCTAACTATGGCTACACCTTC. Protein: CASLRAALANYGYTF. The chain recombines TRBV5-6 with TRBJ1-2; D call uncertain. The V end lost 7 bases, the J end lost 0 bases, and 16 bases lay between the germline ends. Germline lookup yields CDR1 SGHDT and CDR2 YYEEEE. The CDR3 extends over 15 amino acids. Using reference TRBV5-6 and TRBJ1-2 for the parts outside the CDR3, the full variable domain is DAGVTQSPTHLIKTRGQQVTLRCSPKSGHDTVSWYQQALGQGPQFIFQYYEEEERQRGNFPDRFSGHQFPNYSSELNVNALLLGDSALYLCASLRAALANYGYTFGSGTRLTVV.

The gene calls are TRBV23-1 and TRBJ2-5, with 7 bases matching TRBD1. TRBV23-1 has ORF status, its function being uncertain. CDR3 length equals 17 residues. Trimming at V came to 5 bases and at J to 2 bases, leaving 14 bases not matched to a gene. The CDR3 loop is CASSGTGASKHQETQYF. DNA of the CDR3: TGCGCCAGCAGTGGAACAGGGGCATCCAAACATCAAGAGACCCAGTACTTC.

CDR3 nucleotide sequence: TGTGCCAGCAGTTTAGCAGGGGTCGATTCACCCCTCCACTTT. Protein sequence: CASSLAGVDSPLHF. The J gene is TRBJ1-6, the V gene TRBV28; a weak D match, TRBD1 (6 bases). Germline CDR1 reads MDHEN; CDR2 reads SYDVKM. The CDR3 consists of 14 residues. With 2 bases removed from V and 8 bases from J, the gap between germline ends came to 10 bases.

The count of this clone is one. V usage is TRBV27 and J usage is TRBJ2-7; 8 nucleotides match TRBD1. Germline V CDR1 and CDR2: MNHEY, SMNVEV (reference sequence). The CDR3 is 15 amino acids. V lost 2 bases and J lost 6; bases outside the gene matches: 9. CDR3 in amino acids: CASSLIGTGGSEQYF. CDR3 coding DNA: TGTGCCAGCAGTTTAATTGGGACAGGAGGGAGCGAGCAGTACTTC.

The rearrangement uses TRBV28 and TRBJ1-5, with 7 bases aligning to TRBD1. Germline V gene lookup returns CDR1 MDHEN and CDR2 SYDVKM. Losses at the gene ends were 5 bases for V and 2 bases for J; bases not matched to a gene: 9. The CDR3 is 16 residues long. This CDR3 reads CASSTRTQGGNQPQHF. The CDR3 DNA sequence: TGTGCCAGCAGTACCAGAACCCAGGGGGGCAATCAGCCCCAGCATTTT.

The chain carries TRBV4-3 and TRBJ2-2, with 14 bases matching TRBD2. Germline V gene sequence: CDR1 LGHNA, CDR2 YSLEER. The CDR3 is 19 amino acids. J gave up 0 bases and V 6 bases, and 9 bases lay outside the gene matches. This CDR3 reads CASRRGLAGGLSNTGELFF. The CDR3 DNA is TGCGCCAGCAGAAGAGGACTAGCGGGGGGCTTATCGAACACCGGGGAGCTGTTTTTT.

This chain connects TRBV3-1 (or the pseudogene TRBV3-2) to TRBJ2-7; the D gene is possibly TRBD1 (6 bases). The CDR3 runs 15 residues. Germline V gene lookup returns CDR1 LGHDT and CDR2 YNNKEL (reference sequence). Between the trimmed V and J ends, which lost 4 bases and 3 bases, there was a span of 16 bases. The CDR3: CASSRTGTMDYEQYF. The CDR3 region has the DNA TGTGCCAGCAGCCGGACCGGGACAATGGACTACGAGCAGTACTTC.

The chain recombines TRBV9 with TRBJ2-7; D ambiguous. This CDR3 has 13 amino acids. In germline, CDR1 is SGDLS, CDR2 YYNGEE. Trimming shortened V by 0 bases and J by 3 bases, and 7 bases separated the two germline ends. CDR3 amino acids: CASSVGAHYEQYF. The CDR3 DNA follows: TGTGCCAGCAGCGTAGGGGCCCACTACGAGCAGTACTTC. Using reference TRBV9 and TRBJ2-7 for the parts outside the CDR3, the full variable domain is DSGVTQTPKHLITATGQRVTLRCSPRSGDLSVYWYQQSLDQGLQFLIQYYNGEERAKGNILERFSAQQFPDLHSELNLSSLELGDSALYFCASSVGAHYEQYFGPGTRLTVT.